A selection of T cell receptor beta chains follows, all from one sample in a study of cytomegalovirus exposure and HLA in healthy donors. The method was immunoSEQ multiplex PCR; TCRdb's version includes in-frame clones alone and lacks a portion of them. The sample consists of roughly 97,000 clones, roughly a tenth of them appearing once. The sample taken for sequencing was PBMCs. The receptors come from a man aged 35 to 55 in good health and CMV-seropositive. Each CDR3 is given with its conserved first and last residue. A D gene is named only where the DNA matches it firmly. For some rows the clone size is stated as once, few or many, or as a class when expanded; others skip it.

clone size | J gene | D gene | V gene | CDR3 DNA | CDR3 protein
- | TRBJ1-3 | - | TRBV5-5 | TGTGCCAGCAGCTTAACTATGATCTCTGGAAACACCATATATTTT | CASSLTMISGNTIYF
few | TRBJ2-7 | TRBD2 | TRBV28 | TGTGCCAGCAATAAGGGACTAGCGGCAGCGATGCAGTACTTC | CASNKGLAAAMQYF
- | TRBJ2-5 | TRBD2 | TRBV7-6 | TGTGCCAGCAGCTTACGGTTAGCGGGAGGTGACCAGTACTTC | CASSLRLAGGDQYF
- | TRBJ2-7 | TRBD2 | TRBV30 | TGTGCCTGGAGTTTGGGACTAGCGGCGTACGAGCAGTACTTC | CAWSLGLAAYEQYF
- | TRBJ2-7 | - | TRBV19 | TGTGCCAGTAGTATAGCTCTGGACACCGCCTACGAGCAGTACTTC | CASSIALDTAYEQYF
few | TRBJ1-5 | TRBD1 | TRBV28 | TGTGCCAGCAGCCCTCAGGGGGCGCAGCCCCAGCATTTT | CASSPQGAQPQHF
- | TRBJ1-1 | - | TRBV28 | TGTGCCAGCAGTCTAGGAACGGTACCTCGGAACACTGAAGCTTTCTTT | CASSLGTVPRNTEAFF
few | TRBJ1-1 | - | TRBV9 | TGTGCCAGCAGCGAGACACCCCACACTGAAGCTTTCTTT | CASSETPHTEAFF
few | TRBJ1-1 | - | TRBV19 | TGTGCCAGTACCCCAGCGGGGGCGGGGAACACTGAAGCTTTCTTT | CASTPAGAGNTEAFF
- | TRBJ2-2 | - | TRBV14 | TGTGCCAGCAGCCAAGATCATAACACCGGGGAGCTGTTTTTT | CASSQDHNTGELFF
- | TRBJ2-3 | - | TRBV30 | TGTGCCTGGGCGCCTAGCGCCCACACAGATACGCAGTATTTT | CAWAPSAHTDTQYF
few | TRBJ2-1 | - | TRBV27 | TGTGCCAGCAGTTTATTGGGCGGGTGGAATGAGCAGTTCTTC | CASSLLGGWNEQFF
few | TRBJ2-1 | - | TRBV7-8 | TGTGCCAGCAGCTTAGGGTCGGCTAGAGACAATGAGCAGTTCTTC | CASSLGSARDNEQFF
- | TRBJ2-5 | TRBD1 | TRBV11-3 | TGTGCCAGCAGCTTAGACGGGACAGGGGTCGAGACCCAGTACTTC | CASSLDGTGVETQYF
few | TRBJ2-7 | TRBD1 | TRBV5-1 | TGCGCCAGCAGCTTGGATCCCGGACAGGGACGCGAGCAGTACTTC | CASSLDPGQGREQYF
- | TRBJ2-1 | - | TRBV11-2 | TGTGCCAGCAGCTCCCCGTGGGGTAGCGGAGACAACAATGAGCAGTTCTTC | CASSSPWGSGDNNEQFF
few | TRBJ2-5 | - | TRBV6-1 | TGTGCCAGCAGGCAGAGGTACCAAGAGACCCAGTACTTC | CASRQRYQETQYF
- | TRBJ1-5 | - | TRBV18 | TGTGCCAGCTCAGAACAGGGAAGCCAGCCCCAGCATTTT | CASSEQGSQPQHF
few | TRBJ1-2 | TRBD1 | TRBV27 | TGTGCCAGCAGTTTAAAGCCAGGGGGTAGCTATAGCTACACCTTC | CASSLKPGGSYSYTF
- | TRBJ2-5 | - | TRBV4-1 | TGCGCCAGCAGCCTCCGGACAGTCCAAGAGACCCAGTACTTC | CASSLRTVQETQYF
few | TRBJ1-3 | TRBD1 | TRBV2 | TGTGCCAGCAGGACAGACAGGGCATACACCATATATTTT | CASRTDRAYTIYF
few | TRBJ2-5 | - | TRBV4-1 | TGCGCCAGCAGCCAAGGGACTCAAGAGACCCAGTACTTC | CASSQGTQETQYF